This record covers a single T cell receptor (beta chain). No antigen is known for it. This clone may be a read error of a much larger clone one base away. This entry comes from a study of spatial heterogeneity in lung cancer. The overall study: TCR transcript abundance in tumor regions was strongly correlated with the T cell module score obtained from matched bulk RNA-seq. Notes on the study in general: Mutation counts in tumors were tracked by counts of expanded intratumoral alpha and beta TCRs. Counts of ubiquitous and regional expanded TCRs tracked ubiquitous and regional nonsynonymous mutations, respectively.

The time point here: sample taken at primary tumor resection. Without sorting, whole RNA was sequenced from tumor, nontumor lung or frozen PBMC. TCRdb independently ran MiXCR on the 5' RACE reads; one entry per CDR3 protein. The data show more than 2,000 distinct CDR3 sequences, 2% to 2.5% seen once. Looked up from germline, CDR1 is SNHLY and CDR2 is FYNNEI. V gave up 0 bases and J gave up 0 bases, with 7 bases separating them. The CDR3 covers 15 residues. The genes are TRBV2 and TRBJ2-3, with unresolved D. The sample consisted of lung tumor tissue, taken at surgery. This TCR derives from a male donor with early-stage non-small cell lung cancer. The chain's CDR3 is CASSEAPMSTDTQYF. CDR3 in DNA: TGTGCCAGCAGTGAAGCGCCTATGAGCACAGATACGCAGTATTTT. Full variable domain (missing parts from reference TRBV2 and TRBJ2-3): EPEVTQTPSHQVTQMGQEVILRCVPISNHLYFYWYRQILGQKVEFLVSFYNNEISEKSEIFDDQFSVERPDGSNFTLKIRSTKLEDSAMYFCASSEAPMSTDTQYFGPGTRLTVL.